This T cell receptor (beta chain) was identified in a study of molecular identifiers for immune sequencing clone quantification. At the level of the study: Across replicate runs, RNA obtained from about 21,000 or 97,000 naive CD8 cells was divided into five, with four undergoing sequencing.

From germline, CDR1 is DFQATT and CDR2 SNEGSKA (reference sequence). This CDR3 has 12 amino acids. The V and J ends lost 3 bases and 2 bases, in that order; junction bases with no gene match: 0. Previously described methods with listed TCR primers produced the bulk TCR libraries. TCRdb reanalysed the PCR reads using MiXCR and keeps one entry per CDR3 protein. This sample has over 600,000 distinct CDR3 sequences, with less than 20% found just once. This clonotype showed up many times. Its antigen remains unidentified. Regarding the study as a whole: Single-cell amounts of spiked Jurkat TCR RNA were reportedly detectable among over 900,000 naive cells.

CD8+CD4-CCR7+CD45RA+ cells were sorted as naive CD8 T cells. This TCR was recovered from a human donor in good health. Some libraries in this study had Jurkat cell RNA spiked in. Source material: naive CD8+ T cells from blood, with Jurkat cell RNA spiked in. Subset: FACS-sorted CD8+CD4-CCR7+CD45RA+ naive T cells. The chain combines TRBV20-1 with TRBJ2-7; 8 nucleotides match TRBD2. The CDR3: CSARGLAYEQYF. The CDR3 DNA is TGCAGTGCTAGGGGACTAGCCTACGAGCAGTACTTC.